This T cell receptor beta chain is from a study of technical replicates of blood from several donors. The CDR3 totals 16 residues. J was trimmed by 4 bases and V by 8 bases; bases with no gene match: 10. Germline V lookup: CDR1 SGHRS, CDR2 YFSETQ. Clones were sequenced by immunoSEQ multiplex PCR, and TCRdb holds only the in-frame ones, with some missing. The table includes roughly 80,000 clones, about 92% detected once. This clone was detected once. Input material: T cells isolated from PBMCs. The chain carries TRBV5-1 and TRBJ2-6; 9 positions match TRBD1. The TCR comes from a human donor in good health. This CDR3 reads CASRQGDFWGANVLTF. The CDR3 region has the DNA TGCGCCAGTCGACAGGGGGACTTCTGGGGGGCCAACGTCCTGACTTTC.